A selection of T cell receptor beta chains follows, all from one sample in a study of CD8 T cells in Susac syndrome. TCRdb reanalysed the immunoSEQ multiplex PCR reads using MiXCR and keeps one entry per CDR3 protein. The sample includes some 130,000 distinct CDR3 sequences, 90% to 95% of them seen just once. Sequencing was performed on CD4+ T cells from PBMCs. These receptors came from a human donor in good health. Each CDR3 is given with its conserved first and last residue. The order of the fields is D gene, V gene, J gene, clone size, CDR3 protein, CDR3 DNA. The D gene is left open where the match is weak. Clone size is given for some rows only: seen once, a few or many times, or a class if the clone is expanded.

NA	TRBV5-1	TRBJ2-5	NA	CASSLDPGGQETQYF	TGCGCCAGCAGCTTGGATCCAGGAGGTCAAGAGACCCAGTACTTC
NA	TRBV29-1	TRBJ2-3	once	CSGNPTTRLGTDTQYF	TGCAGCGGGAACCCAACGACACGTTTAGGCACAGATACGCAGTATTTT
TRBD1	TRBV6-5	TRBJ1-2	NA	CASRGQVMSGYTF	TGTGCCAGCAGGGGACAGGTCATGTCTGGCTACACCTTC
NA	TRBV29-1	TRBJ1-1	NA	CSVEDPGREAFF	TGCAGCGTTGAAGATCCGGGGCGTGAAGCTTTCTTT
NA	TRBV3-1	TRBJ2-7	few	CASSQAGSYEQYF	TGTGCCAGCAGCCAAGCGGGTAGCTACGAGCAGTACTTC
TRBD1	TRBV9	TRBJ2-6	NA	CASRAGDSYSGANVLTF	TGTGCCAGCAGAGCCGGGGACAGCTACTCTGGGGCCAACGTCCTGACTTTC
NA	TRBV11-2	TRBJ2-4	NA	CASSLDRWGTAGLAKNIQYF	TGTGCCAGCAGCTTAGATCGGTGGGGAACGGCAGGGCTTGCCAAAAACATTCAGTACTTC
NA	TRBV18	TRBJ2-1	NA	CASSRQNNEQFF	TGTGCCAGCTCAAGACAAAACAATGAGCAGTTCTTC
TRBD2	TRBV18	TRBJ2-7	NA	CASSPTGLAGVGRIRTFYEQYF	TGTGCCAGCTCACCGACGGGACTAGCGGGAGTAGGTCGGATTAGGACTTTCTACGAGCAGTACTTC
NA	TRBV7-9	TRBJ2-5	NA	CASSLRRDQETQYF	TGTGCCAGCAGCTTAAGGCGGGACCAAGAGACCCAGTACTTC
TRBD1	TRBV6-1	TRBJ1-1	NA	CASSATQGAAEAFF	TGTGCCAGCAGTGCAACACAGGGGGCCGCTGAAGCTTTCTTT
TRBD2	TRBV5-1	TRBJ2-5	NA	CASSLDGLAAETQYF	TGCGCCAGCAGCTTGGATGGACTAGCGGCGGAGACCCAGTACTTC
NA	TRBV4-2	TRBJ1-5	NA	CASSRDTTNQPQHF	TGTGCCAGCAGCCGAGACACCACTAATCAGCCCCAGCATTTT
NA	TRBV12-3/TRBV12-4	TRBJ1-2	NA	CASSPSNSGYTF	TGTGCCAGCAGTCCCTCAAATAGTGGCTACACCTTC
NA	TRBV6-6	TRBJ2-2	NA	CASSYSGRAGELFF	TGTGCCAGCAGTTACTCAGGGCGAGCCGGGGAGCTGTTTTTT
NA	TRBV25-1	TRBJ2-7	NA	CASSGIGTDEQYF	TGTGCCAGCAGTGGTATAGGGACCGACGAGCAGTACTTC
NA	TRBV12-3/TRBV12-4	TRBJ2-1	NA	CASSPPEAVRDEQFF	TGTGCCAGCAGTCCGCCGGAGGCAGTTAGGGATGAGCAGTTCTTC
TRBD2	TRBV2	TRBJ2-1	NA	CASSDGREGRNEQFF	TGTGCCAGCAGTGATGGACGGGAGGGCCGGAATGAGCAGTTCTTC
NA	TRBV19	TRBJ2-5	NA	CASSRGLQETQYF	TGTGCCAGTAGTCGGGGGCTTCAAGAGACCCAGTACTTC
NA	TRBV29-1	TRBJ1-2	NA	CSVSGTSNYGYTF	TGCAGCGTCTCCGGGACATCTAACTATGGCTACACCTTC